This TCR beta chain came from a study of post-analysis software for immune sequencing data. Study information: As for disease course, relapsing-remitting, secondary progressive and progressive-relapsing multiple sclerosis were all included.

Points on this clonotype: Its antigen remains unidentified.

Study outcomes and limitations: Samples prepared in the same batch strongly co-clustered by F measure. Roughly 5 TRBV segments, TRBV5-6, TRBV5-1 and TRBV20-1 among them, were found more frequent in patients than controls.

The CDR3 is 15 amino acids. The V end was cut by 4 bases, the J end by 8 bases, with 17 bases between. The germline CDR1 and CDR2 sequences are MGHRA and YSYEKL. Built from TCR beta cDNA, the libraries had unique molecular identifiers in them. Each CDR3 protein gets one entry after TCRdb re-called the PCR reads with MiXCR. The sample records hundreds of thousands of distinct CDR3 sequences, less than 35% being singletons. The chain is built from TRBV4-1 and TRBJ1-4; tentative D call: TRBD1 (6 bases). This clonotype originated in a girl aged 10 to 17 with multiple sclerosis. What was sequenced was blood. The CDR3 region is CASSPVGDTSEKLFF. CDR3 in DNA: TGCGCCAGCAGCCCGGTGGGGGACACCTCGGAAAAACTGTTTTTT.